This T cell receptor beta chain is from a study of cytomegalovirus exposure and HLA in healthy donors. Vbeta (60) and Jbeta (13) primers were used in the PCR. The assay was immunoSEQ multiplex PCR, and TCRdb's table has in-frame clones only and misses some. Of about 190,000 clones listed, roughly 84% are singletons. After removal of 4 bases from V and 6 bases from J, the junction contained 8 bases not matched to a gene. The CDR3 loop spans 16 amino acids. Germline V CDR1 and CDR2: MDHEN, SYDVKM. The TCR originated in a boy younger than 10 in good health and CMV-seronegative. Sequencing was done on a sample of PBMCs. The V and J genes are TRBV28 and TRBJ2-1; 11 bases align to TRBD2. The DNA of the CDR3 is TGTGCCAGCAGTTCCCTGGGACTAGCGGCCAGCAATGAGCAGTTCTTC. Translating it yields CASSSLGLAASNEQFF.